The present T cell receptor (beta chain) was sequenced within a study of cytomegalovirus exposure and HLA in healthy donors. Broader study findings: Follow-up analysis later connected one missense variant in DCLRE1C with trimming of TCR beta V- and J-genes. Many donors carried some public TCRs, although rarity characterized most TCR sequences.

Per the germline V gene, CDR1 is MNHNY and CDR2 is SVGAGI (reference sequence). Between the trimmed V and J ends, which lost 7 bases and 4 bases, there was a span of 13 bases. CDR3 length equals 13 residues. 60 Vbeta and 13 Jbeta primers were used in PCR. Clones were read by immunoSEQ multiplex PCR, and TCRdb kept only the in-frame ones, dropping some. The sample lists about 180,000 clones, 75% to 85% occurring once. This clone was detected only a few times. Its antigen is not identified. This sequence originates from a girl aged 2 to 10 in good health and CMV-seropositive. The chain carries TRBV6-6 and TRBJ1-2, with D tentatively TRBD1 (5 bases). The specimen sequenced was PBMCs. This chain's CDR3 is CASTQDRAYGYTF. CDR3 bases: TGTGCCAGCACCCAAGACAGAGCCTATGGCTACACCTTC.